The T cell receptor beta chain under discussion was sequenced for a study of graft-versus-host responses after intestinal transplantation. Study-wide background: The study gave all recipients anti-thymocyte globulin induction, then tacrolimus and steroids for roughly 3 years.

From germline, CDR1 is SEHNR and CDR2 FQNEAQ (reference sequence). J gave up 4 bases and V 4 bases, and 7 bases lay outside the gene matches. The CDR3 totals 15 residues. A word on this clone: Its specificity is not known.

The repertoire was sequenced with immunoSEQ multiplex PCR; TCRdb's copy has only in-frame clones and lacks some. This repertoire shows nearly 100,000 clones, about 93% found once; its top ten account for 16%. Broader study findings: Within allografts, high graft-versus-host to host-versus-graft clonal ratios were seen among patients with graft-donor T cell macrochimerism.

The sequenced sample was PBMCs, obtained roughly 410 days after intestinal transplant. V usage is TRBV7-9 and J usage is TRBJ1-1, with 9 bases aligning to TRBD1. The clonotype was recovered from a human patient who received an intestinal transplant, so some T cells may come from the graft donor. DNA of the CDR3: TGTGCCAGCAGCTCCCCGAGACAGGGGGGCACTGAAGCTTTCTTT. Translation gives CASSSPRQGGTEAFF.